These 11 T cell receptor beta chains originate from one sample sequenced in a study of tumor and adjacent non-tumor tissue in lung cancer. The library came from three nested PCR rounds adapted from ARM-PCR protocols. Each CDR3 protein is one row after TCRdb ran MiXCR on the multiplex PCR reads. Of about 75,000 distinct CDR3 sequences in the sample, 60% to 85% were seen once. The template was RNA from unsorted bulk tissue. Sequencing used lung tumor tissue. Source of these receptors: a woman in her forties or fifties with non-small cell lung cancer.

In its sample, this clonotype was seen many times. V is TRBV7-9 and J is TRBJ1-5; no firm D call. Per germline, CDR1 SEHNR and CDR2 FQNEAQ (reference sequence). This CDR3 is built from 14 residues. Trimming left V 5 bases short and J 0 bases short, with 8 bases between. CDR3 sequence reads: CASSQSGSNQPQHF. Here the CDR3 DNA reads TGTGCCAGCAGCCAGAGCGGTAGCAATCAGCCCCAGCATTTT.

The sample holds many counts of this clonotype. The chain couples TRBV20-1 to TRBJ1-4, with 8 nucleotides matching TRBD1. The CDR3 has 17 residues. Germline V CDR1 and CDR2: DFQATT, SNEGSKA (reference sequence). Trimming removed 6 bases from V and 0 bases from J; junction bases left unmatched: 12. The CDR3, as DNA: TGCAGTGCAGCCACCGGGACAGGTGGGCCAACTAATGAAAAACTGTTTTTT. This gives the protein CSAATGTGGPTNEKLFF.

As for this clonotype: A read error may account for a junction end that differs from germline. The CDR3 is CASNSEGVSNLPQHF. The CDR3, as DNA: TGTGCCAGCAACTCGGAGGGGGTTAGCAATCTGCCCCAGCATTTT. The chain employs TRBV11-2 and TRBJ1-5; weak D call: TRBD1 (6 bases). This CDR3 is built from 15 residues. Germline assignment: CDR1 SGHAT and CDR2 FQNNGV.

For this clonotype: The germline gene is not matched at one end of the junction; a read error may be the cause. The chain couples TRBV5-5 to TRBJ1-5, with no clear D. The CDR3 totals 13 residues. Germline V gene data show CDR1 as SGHKS and CDR2 as YYEKEE (reference sequence). The CDR3 DNA is TGTGCCAACAGCTTTCAGGCTTATCAGCCCCAGCATTTC. Amino acid sequence: CANSFQAYQPQHF.

With regard to this clonotype: This may be a read error: a much more frequent sequence differs by one nucleotide. The chain links TRBV5-1 to TRBJ1-2; TRBD1 matches 9 bases. The germline CDR1 and CDR2 sequences are SGHRS and YFSETQ. This CDR3 contains 16 residues. V lost 0 bases to trimming and J lost 12 bases; unmatched junction nucleotides: 15. CDR3 amino acids: CASSLVDRGGPLGNTF. The CDR3 DNA sequence: TGCGCCAGCAGCTTGGTGGACAGGGGAGGCCCTTTGGGCAACACCTTC.

The chain recombines TRBV5-1 with TRBJ2-7, with D possibly TRBD2 on 5 matching bases. The J call may be faulty, since TRBJ2-1 better matches the DNA end. This CDR3 contains 16 residues. Germline CDR1 and CDR2: SGHRS and YFSETQ. CDR3 sequence reads: CASSPNVTGTAYEQFF. The CDR3 nucleotides are TGCGCCAGCAGCCCCAACGTAACGGGAACAGCCTACGAGCAGTTCTTC.

About this clonotype: One base away lies a much larger clone, so this may be a sequencing read error. This likely comes from a read error, as the CDR3 has no conserved phenylalanine or tryptophan at its end. V gene TRBV5-1 combines with J gene TRBJ2-3; D gene uncertain. CDR1 is SGHRS, CDR2 YFSETQ, per germline. The length of the CDR3 is 14 residues. V was trimmed by 2 bases and J by 3 bases, leaving 10 bases between them. The CDR3 bases are TGCGCCAGCAGCTTAGGGCGACCGACAGATACGCAGTATCTT. This gives the protein CASSLGRPTDTQYL.

Notes on this clonotype: The conserved closing phenylalanine or tryptophan is absent in this CDR3, likely reflecting a read error. CDR3 protein: CAWSLNTDTQYY. The CDR3 DNA is TGTGCATGGAGTTTAAACACAGATACGCAGTATTAT. This chain uses TRBV30 with TRBJ2-3; D is unresolved. The length of the CDR3 is 12 residues. Germline CDR1 GTSNPN, CDR2 SVGIG (reference sequence).

On this clonotype itself: The germline gene is not matched at one end of the junction; a read error may be the cause. The J gene is TRBJ2-7, the V gene TRBV10-3; 11 bases fit TRBD2. In germline, CDR1 is ENHRY, CDR2 SYGVKD. The CDR3 has 17 residues. The CDR3 here is CAINEPSSGRFTYEQYF. CDR3 DNA: TGTGCCATCAATGAGCCCTCTAGCGGGAGGTTCACATACGAGCAGTACTTC.

This chain connects TRBV6-5 to TRBJ1-1; a weak D match, TRBD1 (5 bases). V was shortened by 8 bases and J by 4 bases, with 14 bases between the two germline ends. The CDR3 totals 13 residues. CDR1 is MNHEY and CDR2 is SVGAGI in the germline V gene. The CDR3 DNA is TGTGCCAGCTGTCACCCGGGGGGCACTGAAGCTTTCTTT. Translation: CASCHPGGTEAFF.

Comment on this clonotype: This may come from a read error, since a much larger clone is one base off. The missing conserved phenylalanine or tryptophan at the end of this CDR3 makes a read error likely. The chain combines TRBV7-9 with TRBJ2-2, with a weak D call TRBD2 (6 bases). Germline loops: CDR1 SEHNR, CDR2 FQNEAQ (reference sequence). Trimming cost V 5 bases and J 6 bases, with 13 bases left between them. The CDR3 spans 14 residues. CDR3 coding DNA: TGTGCCAGCAGCGCCACGGGGGTTGCCGGGGAGCTGTTTTAT. Amino acids: CASSATGVAGELFY.